A single sample is the source of the 23 T cell receptor beta chains below, sequenced in a study of T cell changes during pregnancy in multiple sclerosis. The repertoire was sequenced with immunoSEQ multiplex PCR; TCRdb's copy has only in-frame clones and lacks some. The table shows around 36,000 clones, with 80% to 95% occurring only once. The specimen comprised CD8+ T cells from peripheral blood mononuclear cells, sampled in the first trimester of pregnancy. Receptor source: a female donor with multiple sclerosis, enrolled in a pregnancy study.

V is TRBV4-2 and J is TRBJ2-7, with D maybe TRBD2 (6 bases). Germline-derived CDR1 and CDR2 are LGHNA and YNFKEQ. The germline V and J ends were trimmed by 4 bases and 6 bases, with 13 bases remaining between them. The CDR3 length is 13 residues. CDR3 sequence reads: CASSPLEGIEQYF. DNA for the CDR3: TGTGCCAGCAGCCCCCTGGAGGGGATCGAGCAGTACTTC.

The gene calls are TRBV6-1 and TRBJ1-2, with D perhaps TRBD1 (6 bases). The CDR3 extends over 11 amino acids. Trimming pared 10 bases from V and 6 bases from J, leaving 12 bases between. CDR1 and CDR2 (germline): MNHNS, SASEGT. CDR3 in DNA: TGTGCCATCAGGGCAGGGGATGGCTACACCTTC. It encodes CAIRAGDGYTF.

V is TRBV5-8 and J is TRBJ1-2; D remains unclear. V was cut by 0 bases and J by 4 bases, with 7 bases left in between. Germline V lookup: CDR1 SGHTS, CDR2 YDEGEE. CDR3 length: 13 amino acids. This CDR3 reads CASSLGIGYGYTF. CDR3 nucleotide sequence: TGTGCCAGCAGCTTGGGAATCGGCTATGGCTACACCTTC.

The chain links TRBV2 to TRBJ1-1; D perhaps matches TRBD1 (6 bases). V lost 7 bases and J 1 base, leaving 13 bases between the germline ends. The germline gives CDR1 SNHLY, CDR2 FYNNEI. This CDR3 is built from 14 residues. The CDR3 DNA reads TGTGCCAGCACTATAATGACAGGGAACACTGAAGCTTTCTTT. Translated, it gives CASTIMTGNTEAFF.

V and J are TRBV18 and TRBJ1-1; 8 nucleotides match TRBD1. The CDR3 is made up of 18 amino acids. V lost 0 bases and J lost 4; bases outside the gene matches: 13. CDR1 KGHSH and CDR2 LQKENI come from the germline V gene. The CDR3 DNA is TGTGCCAGCTCACCACCCTTCAGGGGGCGGGGGAAGGTCACTGAAGCTTTCTTT. Amino acid sequence: CASSPPFRGRGKVTEAFF.

This sequence joins TRBV4-1 and TRBJ2-1; TRBD1 matches at 8 bases. The germline V gene encodes CDR1 MGHRA and CDR2 YSYEKL. The trim removed 3 bases at V and 0 bases at J, leaving 13 bases unmatched. There are 19 residues in the CDR3. CDR3 DNA sequence: TGCGCCAGCAGCCACCCAGGACTGAGACAGGGGATCTCCTACAATGAGCAGTTCTTC. Its protein product is CASSHPGLRQGISYNEQFF.

V usage is TRBV5-6 and J usage is TRBJ1-2; 7 positions match TRBD1. CDR1 and CDR2 from the germline V gene are SGHDT and YYEEEE. V lost 4 bases and J lost 0; bases outside the gene matches: 6. There are 15 residues in the CDR3. CDR3 protein: CASSPRTGANYGYTF. CDR3 nucleotides: TGTGCCAGCAGCCCTCGGACAGGAGCTAACTATGGCTACACCTTC.

This clone showed up just once. This chain uses TRBV30 with TRBJ2-1; 10 bases match TRBD2. This CDR3 region has 21 residues. With V trimmed by 0 bases and J by 0 bases, 17 bases remained unmatched. The germline V gene encodes CDR1 GTSNPN and CDR2 SVGIG (reference sequence). The CDR3 nucleotides are TGTGCCTGGAGTGTACAGCGGAGGAGTAGCGGGGGGAGCACCTCCTACAATGAGCAGTTCTTC. This codes for CAWSVQRRSSGGSTSYNEQFF.

Only a few counts were recorded for this clone. The chain carries TRBV6-4 and TRBJ2-1; a weak D match, TRBD2 (7 bases). V lost 4 bases and J 1 base, leaving 14 bases between the germline ends. The CDR3 is made up of 16 amino acids. CDR1 MRHNA and CDR2 SNTAGT come from the germline V gene. CDR3 coding DNA: TGTGCCAGCAGTGGGGGGGGCGGGGGATCCTACAATGAGCAGTTCTTC. Translating gives CASSGGGGGSYNEQFF.

This chain connects TRBV5-6 to TRBJ2-7, with D uncertain. Germline CDR1 and CDR2: SGHDT and YYEEEE. V lost 0 bases to trimming and J lost 2 bases, with 6 bases between them. This CDR3 has 13 residues. The CDR3 protein is CASSLVRAYEQYF. The CDR3 DNA reads TGTGCCAGCAGCTTGGTTAGAGCCTACGAGCAGTACTTC.

The chain recombines TRBV13 with TRBJ2-3, with D maybe TRBD1 (6 bases). Germline assignment: CDR1 PRHDT and CDR2 FYEKMQ (reference sequence). The CDR3 contains 17 residues. The V end was cut by 5 bases, the J end by 2 bases, with 20 bases between. CDR3 in amino acids: CASSPNMGTSSTDTQYF. The CDR3 DNA is TGTGCCAGCAGCCCAAACATGGGGACAAGCTCCACAGATACGCAGTATTTT.

This sequence joins TRBV6-5 and TRBJ2-1; 10 positions match TRBD2. V lost 5 bases and J lost 3; bases outside the gene matches: 4. Germline values: CDR1 MNHEY, CDR2 SVGAGI. The CDR3 totals 15 residues. CDR3 loop: CASSPTSGDYNEQFF. The CDR3 DNA follows: TGTGCCAGCAGTCCAACTAGCGGGGACTACAATGAGCAGTTCTTC.

This chain connects TRBV27 to TRBJ2-7, with TRBD1 as a possible D gene (5 bases). The CDR3 is 11 residues long. V was pared by 6 bases and J by 3 bases, with 6 bases between. The germline V gene has CDR1 MNHEY and CDR2 SMNVEV (reference sequence). DNA for the CDR3: TGTGCCAGCAGAAGGGGCTACGAGCAGTACTTC. This encodes CASRRGYEQYF.

The chain recombines TRBV5-6 with TRBJ2-2, with a weak D call TRBD1 (6 bases). CDR1 SGHDT and CDR2 YYEEEE come from the germline V gene. Trimming left V 7 bases short and J 4 bases short, with 8 bases between. The CDR3 spans 12 residues. In DNA, the CDR3 is TGTGCCAGCCGAGGGGGCACCGGGGAGCTGTTTTTT. Protein product: CASRGGTGELFF.

CDR3 nucleotide sequence: TGTGCCACCAGCAGGGGGGTGACTAGTTTGAACGGGGAGCTGTTTTTT. Translating it yields CATSRGVTSLNGELFF. The V gene is TRBV15, the J gene TRBJ2-2, with D perhaps matching TRBD2 (6 bases). Germline CDR1 is LNHNV and CDR2 is YYDKDF (reference sequence). This CDR3 has 16 residues. V shed 3 bases and J shed 7 bases, with 18 bases lying between them. The entire variable domain, with the rest obtained from reference TRBV15 and TRBJ2-2, is as follows: DAMVIQNPRYQVTQFGKPVTLSCSQTLNHNVMYWYQQKSSQAPKLLFHYYDKDFNNEADTPDNFQSRRPNTSFCFLDIRSPGLGDTAMYLCATSRGVTSLNGELFFGEGSRLTVL.

This clone was seen more than once but under ten times. The chain is built from TRBV7-8 and TRBJ1-5, with a tentative D call TRBD1 (6 bases). The germline V gene encodes CDR1 SGHVS and CDR2 FQNEAQ. The germline V and J ends were trimmed by 2 bases and 4 bases, with 12 bases remaining between them. The CDR3 runs to 15 residues. CDR3 sequence reads: CASSLLGQPNQPQHF. In nucleotides, the CDR3 is TGTGCCAGCAGCTTATTAGGACAGCCTAATCAGCCCCAGCATTTT.

This clone appeared a single time. The chain combines TRBV15 with TRBJ1-2; 7 bases agree with TRBD1. Germline V CDR1 and CDR2: LNHNV, YYDKDF (reference sequence). With V trimmed by 4 bases and J by 8 bases, 13 bases remained unmatched. CDR3 length: 15 amino acids. CDR3 region: CATSTYQGVWGGYTF. CDR3 DNA sequence: TGTGCCACCAGCACATACCAGGGGGTGTGGGGCGGCTACACCTTC.

The V gene is TRBV27, the J gene TRBJ2-7; possibly TRBD1 for D (6 bases). Trimming removed 1 base from V and 0 bases from J, with 16 bases in between. Germline lookup yields CDR1 MNHEY and CDR2 SMNVEV (reference sequence). CDR3 size: 17 residues. The chain's CDR3 is CASSLLGPGARSYEQYF. CDR3 sequence (DNA): TGTGCCAGCAGTTTATTAGGGCCAGGGGCACGCTCCTACGAGCAGTACTTC.

V and J are TRBV15 and TRBJ1-2; D call uncertain. This CDR3 comprises 14 residues. The germline gives CDR1 LNHNV, CDR2 YYDKDF (reference sequence). The V end lost 3 bases, the J end lost 8 bases, and 16 bases lay between the germline ends. The chain's CDR3 is CATSRARLARGYTF. In DNA form, the CDR3 reads TGTGCCACCAGCAGGGCACGCCTGGCACGAGGCTACACCTTC.

The rearrangement links TRBV4-1 to TRBJ1-1, with TRBD1 as a possible D gene (5 bases). The CDR3 is 12 amino acids. Trimming left V 3 bases short and J 6 bases short, with 8 bases between. CDR1 is MGHRA, CDR2 YSYEKL, per germline. CDR3 region: CASSQGGAEAFF. Written as DNA, the CDR3 is TGCGCCAGCAGCCAGGGGGGGGCTGAAGCTTTCTTT.

This chain joins TRBV14 and TRBJ2-7; 9 bases match TRBD1. The CDR3 runs to 15 residues. V lost 0 bases and J lost 3; bases outside the gene matches: 3. In germline, CDR1 is SGHDN, CDR2 FVKESK. The CDR3 is CASSQDDRGVYEQYF. Written as DNA, the CDR3 is TGTGCCAGCAGCCAAGATGACAGGGGGGTCTACGAGCAGTACTTC.

This sequence joins TRBV6-1 and TRBJ2-7, with D tentatively TRBD1 (7 bases). Between the trimmed V and J ends, which lost 1 base and 2 bases, there was a span of 12 bases. Germline V lookup: CDR1 MNHNS, CDR2 SASEGT. CDR3 length: 15 residues. Here the CDR3 DNA reads TGTGCCAGCAGTGAAGGGCGGGACAGCGCCTACGAGCAGTACTTC. Residues: CASSEGRDSAYEQYF.

V is TRBV9 and J is TRBJ2-2; TRBD2 matches 7 bases. Germline V CDR1 and CDR2: SGDLS, YYNGEE. The CDR3 consists of 16 residues. The junction had 7 bases not matched to a gene; V was cut back by 4 bases and J by 1 base. The CDR3 region has the DNA TGTGCCAGCAGCACCCCTCCTAGCGGGAACACCGGGGAGCTGTTTTTT. It specifies CASSTPPSGNTGELFF.